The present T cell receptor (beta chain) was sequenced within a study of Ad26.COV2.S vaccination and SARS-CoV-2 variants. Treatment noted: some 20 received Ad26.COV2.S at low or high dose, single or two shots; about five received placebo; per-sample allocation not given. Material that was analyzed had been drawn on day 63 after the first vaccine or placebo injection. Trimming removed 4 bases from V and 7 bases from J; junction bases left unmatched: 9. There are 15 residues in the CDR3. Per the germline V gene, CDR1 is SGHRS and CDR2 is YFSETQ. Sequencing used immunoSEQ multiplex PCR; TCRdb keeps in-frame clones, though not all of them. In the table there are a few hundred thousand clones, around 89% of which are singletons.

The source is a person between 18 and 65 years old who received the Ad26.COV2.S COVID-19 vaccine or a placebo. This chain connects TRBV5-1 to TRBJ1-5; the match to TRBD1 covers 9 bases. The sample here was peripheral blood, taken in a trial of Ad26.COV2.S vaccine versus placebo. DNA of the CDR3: TGCGCCAGCAGCGAAGGGACAGGGTCCCACCAGCCCCAGCATTTT. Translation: CASSEGTGSHQPQHF.